The clone carrying this TCR beta chain was found many times. Antigen: not known. Moderately to severely active ophthalmopathy under 3 months, CAS at least 3, NOSPECS at least 4. This sample stems from a study of Graves' ophthalmopathy and Graves' hyperthyroidism. The overall study: Peripheral blood sampling occurred at initial diagnosis, before any treatment. General observations from the study: Ophthalmopathy was separated from stable hyperthyroidism by a 13-signature model with 87.88% sensitivity and approximately 81% specificity. Sensitivity reached 70.59% and specificity approximately 72% when the model predicted ophthalmopathy progression.

Trimming took 3 bases from V and 5 from J; bases not matched to a gene: 3. Germline V gene sequence: CDR1 SNHLY, CDR2 FYNNEI. CDR3 size: 15 residues. Amplification from RNA transcripts yielded the TCR beta CDR3 regions. First-round RT-PCR with HTBI primers preceded a second-round multiplex PCR. TCRdb itself ran the multiplex PCR reads through MiXCR, one entry per CDR3 protein. Of 200,000 to 250,000 distinct CDR3 sequences listed, 25% to 35% are singletons. This clonotype was obtained from a man in his fifties with Graves' ophthalmopathy. The V and J genes are TRBV2 and TRBJ2-5; 13 nucleotides align to TRBD2. Input material: peripheral blood. CDR3 region: CASSDETSGGETQYF. CDR3 sequence (DNA): TGTGCCAGCAGTGACGAGACTAGCGGGGGGGAGACCCAGTACTTC.